These 10 T cell receptor delta chains originate from one sample sequenced in a study of γδ T cells in repeated Plasmodium falciparum infection listed by TCRdb under 2021. The library was obtained by multiplex PCR. Data came from an Illumina MiSeq. TCRdb called clones afresh from the public reads with CATT; identical DNA rows were later merged. The sample table shows roughly 90,000 delta-chain clones, and 1.4% are seen once. The ten largest clonotypes hold around 8.3% of the sample. Vgamma9/Vdelta2+ and Vdelta2-negative gammadelta T cell populations were flow-sorted from peripheral blood mononuclear cells for bulk TCR repertoire analysis. The sequenced sample was gamma-delta T cells from blood. Receptor source: a pool of human donors (malaria-infected and uninfected, not separated).

This clone was seen a handful of times. The TCRdb protein, from a much larger clone, departs from this DNA's translation at residue 8, likely by read error; the protein shown derives from the DNA. The chain uses TRDV2 and TRDJ3; 7 bases are a match to TRDD3. TCRdb offers no J gene call, so here the DNA was matched to germline to obtain one. Trimming removed 2 bases from V and 0 bases from J; junction bases left unmatched: 6. The CDR3 runs 18 residues. Germline V lookup: CDR1 GEAIGNYY, CDR2 EKD. The DNA of the CDR3 is TGTGCCTGTGACAATTGGGGGAGTAGCTCCTGGGACACCCGACAGATGTTTTTC. Its protein is CACDNWGSSSWDTRQMFF.

This clone was seen repeatedly, ten times or more. The DNA for the CDR3 is TGTGCTCTTGGGGAATTAACCTTCGGGCCTTCCTTACATCTCTTAGTGGGGGATACGCCTACAAAACTCATCTTT. It translates to CALGELTFGPSLHLLVGDTPTKLIF. J is TRDJ1 and V is TRDV1; 11 bases are shared with TRDD3. From germline, CDR1 is TSWWSYY and CDR2 QGS. J lost 8 bases, V lost 2 bases, and 37 bases had no gene match. The CDR3 totals 25 residues.

This clone was found a few times. This may come from a read error, since a much larger clone is one base off. The genes are TRDV1 and TRDJ1; 7 nucleotides align to TRDD3. The length of the CDR3 is 16 residues. From germline, CDR1 is TSWWSYY and CDR2 QGS. Trimming took 10 bases from V and 2 from J; bases not matched to a gene: 16. Here the CDR3 DNA reads TGTGCTCCTTTGGAAATTAGCTGGGGGGCAACCGATAAACTCATCTTT. Amino acid sequence: CAPLEISWGATDKLIF.

About this clone itself: Since a far larger clone is one base different, this is likely a read error. Other nucleotide sequences from this sample produce the same CDR3. The chain is built from TRDV2 and TRDJ1, with 12 positions matching TRDD3. The ends lost 3 bases at V and 7 bases at J; junction bases unmatched: 26. The germline V gene has CDR1 GEAIGNYY and CDR2 EKD. This CDR3 comprises 21 residues. This chain's CDR3 is CACDRVSPTGGYPRGRGKLIF. The CDR3 nucleotides read TGTGCCTGTGACCGTGTTTCCCCCACTGGGGGATACCCGCGCGGAAGAGGTAAACTCATCTTT.

Details on this clone: TCRdb has a much larger clone's protein, which differs at residue 17 from the translation of this DNA, likely because of a read error; what is shown is the protein translated from the DNA. The J gene was not called, though the V gene is TRDV3; TRDD3 is the table's D call and was not checked against the DNA. The CDR3 length is 19 residues. The germline V gene has CDR1 TVYSNPD and CDR2 GDNSRS (reference sequence). DNA of the CDR3: TGTGCCTTTAAGATATCCTTCTACTGGGGGATACGGTACACCGATAAACCCATCTTT. Residues: CAFKISFYWGIRYTDKPIF.

This clone was counted between two and nine times. The likely explanation is a read error, given a far larger clone one base away. The sample holds other DNA sequences that translate to the same CDR3. The chain uses TRDV1 and TRDJ1, with 10 bases aligning to TRDD3. The J segment lost 3 bases and the V segment lost 1 base, leaving 32 bases of the junction unmatched. This CDR3 comprises 25 residues. Looked up from germline, CDR1 is TSWWSYY and CDR2 is QGS. The CDR3 DNA reads as TGTGCTCTTGGGGAACCCTCCTGGCGAGCCCCTGCGGACAGAGTTTTGGGGGATACATCCGATAAACTCATCTTT. This codes for CALGEPSWRAPADRVLGDTSDKLIF.

Notes on this clone: Since a far larger clone is one base different, this is likely a read error. The same CDR3 is also encoded by other DNA sequences in this sample. The rearrangement uses TRDV1 and TRDJ1; tentative D call: TRDD3 (6 bases). Between the trimmed V and J ends, which lost 2 bases and 0 bases, there was a span of 28 bases. This CDR3 is built from 21 residues. The germline V gene encodes CDR1 TSWWSYY and CDR2 QGS. The CDR3 protein is CALGEVSVVPYWVLNTDKLIF. The CDR3 bases are TGTGCTCTTGGGGAAGTCAGTGTCGTACCGTACTGGGTCCTCAACACCGATAAACTCATCTTT.

At least ten counts were recorded for this clone. TCRdb attributes to this sequence the protein of a much larger clone, which differs from the DNA translation at residue 4; a read error is likely, and the protein displayed is translated from the DNA. The genes are TRDV2 and TRDJ1; 7 bases are a match to TRDD3. Germline trimming cut 5 bases from V and 4 bases from J; bases unmatched to any gene: 18. Per germline, CDR1 GEAIGNYY and CDR2 EKD. The CDR3 totals 17 residues. In DNA, the CDR3 is TGTGCCTGTGGCACTCAATACTGGGGCAGAGACGACGATAAACTCATCTTT. Protein sequence: CACGTQYWGRDDDKLIF.

Many counts were recorded for this clone. The chain links TRDV2 to TRDJ3; 9 bases map to TRDD3. CDR1 GEAIGNYY and CDR2 EKD come from the germline V gene. The CDR3 sequence is 20 residues long. Trimming took 3 bases from V and 0 from J; bases not matched to a gene: 11. The CDR3 nucleotides read TGTGCCTGTGACGCTACTGGGGGAGACCTCTTCTCCTGGGACACCCGACAGATGTTTTTC. It translates to CACDATGGDLFSWDTRQMFF.

The J segment was not called; the V segment is TRDV1; the DNA was not compared with TRDD2, the D call given in the table. Germline V lookup: CDR1 TSWWSYY, CDR2 QGS. This CDR3 is 14 amino acids long. The CDR3 sequence is CALGVFLRGIPLFF. The CDR3 DNA follows: TGTGCTCTTGGGGTCTTCCTACGGGGGATTCCCCTTTTTTTC.